Only one count was recorded for the clone carrying this T cell receptor (beta chain). Its target is not known. The data belong to a study of cytotoxic CD8 clonotypes in ibrutinib-treated CLL. On the study more broadly: After a median of about 62 months, about 15 patients stayed remitted and some twelve progressed; responses had been partial in about 24 and complete in 2. Broader study findings: Patients showed higher baseline clonality than age-matched healthy donors, and it tracked circulating CD8+ T-cell counts. Increased clonality at ibrutinib response gave way to a return toward baseline at progression. Patients with sustained remission and those progressing were sampled at differing times.

TCRdb's copy holds only in-frame clones and misses some; the assay was immunoSEQ multiplex PCR. In the table there are around 160,000 clones, roughly four fifths of which are singletons. V lost 5 bases and J lost 3, with 11 bases in between. CDR3 length equals 14 residues. Germline values: CDR1 MNHEY, CDR2 SVGAGI. The chain couples TRBV6-5 to TRBJ1-3; tentatively, D is TRBD1 (6 bases). The sequence came from a human donor with chronic lymphocytic leukemia. The sample in question was PBMCs, obtained after 12 months of ibrutinib treatment. CDR3 protein: CASSRDTLGNTIYF. In DNA, the CDR3 is TGTGCCAGCAGTCGGGACACCCTTGGAAACACCATATATTTT.